This TCR beta chain appears in the sequencing data of a study of shared clonotypes between healthy human individuals. Regarding the study as a whole: Relative to memory subsets, naive subsets generally showed larger estimated richness. Compared with clonotypes that all four donors shared, non-shared clonotypes had lower generation probabilities. Naive CD4 clonotypes were shared across several donors at roughly 5%.

CDR1 and CDR2 from the germline V gene are SGHRS and YFSETQ. This CDR3 has 12 amino acids. Trimming took off 5 bases at V and 7 bases at J, with 13 bases between the two ends. Per the original data handling: Without quality scores, immunoSEQ junctional reads could not be filtered like full-length reads. Sequencing was performed with immunoSEQ multiplex PCR; in TCRdb, only in-frame clones are kept and a portion is missing. V, J and clone size were drawn from that table, and D and trimming were deduced from the DNA. The repertoire holds roughly 2.4 million clones, with 90% to 97% as singletons. In the case of this clone: The antigen is unknown.

V gene TRBV5-1 combines with J gene TRBJ2-7; D gene uncertain. This TCR came from a man in his late teens or twenties in good health. The sample consisted of naive CD4+ T cells sorted from blood. The subset: CD45RA+ positively selected. CDR3 protein: CASRTALGEQYF. CDR3 nucleotide sequence: TGCGCCAGCAGGACTGCCTTAGGTGAGCAGTACTTC.